Shown below are 17 T cell receptor beta chains from a single sample sequenced in a study of T cell responses to AZD1222 COVID-19 vaccine. TCRdb's table, derived via immunoSEQ multiplex PCR, lists solely in-frame clones and lacks some. The sample contains over 150,000 clones, 80% to 95% of which appear only once. This specimen consisted of peripheral blood, obtained 28 days after the second dose of the MenACWY control vaccine. The receptors come from an adult who received the MenACWY meningococcal vaccine as a control.

V gene TRBV15 combines with J gene TRBJ1-5; D not resolved. Germline V CDR1 and CDR2: LNHNV, YYDKDF (reference sequence). This CDR3 has 12 residues. With 5 bases removed from V and 5 bases from J, the gap between germline ends came to 7 bases. The CDR3: CATSEEDQPQHF. The DNA for the CDR3 is TGTGCCACCAGCGAGGAGGATCAGCCCCAGCATTTT.

In its sample, this clone was seen once. In nucleotides, the CDR3 is TGTGCCAGTAGTAGTACAGCTCAAGAGACCCAGTACTTC. Encoded protein: CASSSTAQETQYF. This chain connects TRBV19 to TRBJ2-5, with D uncertain. The V end lost 4 bases, the J end lost 2 bases, and 8 bases lay between the germline ends. Germline V gives CDR1 LNHDA, CDR2 SQIVND (reference sequence). The length of the CDR3 is 13 residues.

The chain is built from TRBV27 and TRBJ2-3, with D unresolved. The CDR3 consists of 13 residues. Trimming cost V 2 bases and J 1 base, with 4 bases left between them. CDR1 is MNHEY and CDR2 is SMNVEV in the germline V gene (reference sequence). CDR3 nucleotides: TGTGCCAGCAGTTTACGGGGCACAGATACGCAGTATTTT. This codes for CASSLRGTDTQYF.

The J gene is TRBJ1-5, the V gene TRBV6-1, with D hard to call. V dropped 0 bases and J dropped 7 bases, with 7 bases sitting between them. The CDR3 is 13 amino acids. Looked up from germline, CDR1 is MNHNS and CDR2 is SASEGT. The CDR3 DNA reads as TGTGCCAGCAGTGAAGCGGGCAGGCAGCCCCAGCATTTT. The encoded protein is CASSEAGRQPQHF.

This chain connects TRBV25-1 to TRBJ2-1, with 15 bases fitting TRBD2. CDR1 is MGHDK and CDR2 is SYGVNS in the germline V gene. The CDR3 runs to 17 residues. J gave up 4 bases and V 4 bases, and 5 bases lay outside the gene matches. The CDR3 coding sequence is TGTGCCAGCAGTGCCCGGGGGACTAGCGGGGGGTACAATGAGCAGTTCTTC. It translates to CASSARGTSGGYNEQFF.

The V call is TRBV29-1, the J call TRBJ2-1; TRBD2 is a possible D gene (5 bases). V shed 7 bases and J shed 6 bases, with 19 bases lying between them. CDR3 length: 14 amino acids. CDR1 is SQVTM and CDR2 is ANQGSEA in the germline V gene. CDR3 region: CSATPGGLGNEQFF. The DNA of the CDR3 is TGCAGCGCCACCCCAGGCGGACTGGGCAATGAGCAGTTCTTC.

The chain carries TRBV5-1 and TRBJ2-2; 8 bases match TRBD1. CDR1 is SGHRS and CDR2 is YFSETQ in the germline V gene. J gave up 10 bases and V 6 bases, and 11 bases lay outside the gene matches. This CDR3 contains 14 residues. The CDR3 is CASTTLLQGEELFF. CDR3 nucleotide sequence: TGCGCCAGCACCACCCTCCTACAGGGGGAGGAGCTGTTTTTT.

The chain links TRBV3-1 (or the pseudogene TRBV3-2) to TRBJ1-1; D is ambiguous. Germline CDR1 LGHDT, CDR2 YNNKEL (reference sequence). The CDR3 has 17 residues. Deletions cut 5 bases from V and 2 bases from J, with 21 bases between. The CDR3 sequence is CASSFGNRVALNTEAFF. The DNA of the CDR3 is TGTGCCAGCAGCTTTGGGAACCGGGTCGCATTAAACACTGAAGCTTTCTTT.

V and J are TRBV4-1 and TRBJ1-2; D is uncertain. CDR1 and CDR2 (germline): MGHRA, YSYEKL. The CDR3 contains 16 residues. Trimming left V 0 bases short and J 7 bases short, with 18 bases between. The CDR3 protein is CASSQDTVLDLSGYTF. As DNA, the CDR3 is TGCGCCAGCAGCCAAGACACCGTTTTGGATTTGAGTGGCTACACCTTC.

A note on this clone: At the DNA level, this CDR3 is encoded by other sequences in the same sample as well. This chain uses TRBV7-2 with TRBJ1-4; D not certain. This CDR3 has 14 amino acids. Germline lookup yields CDR1 SGHTA and CDR2 FQGNSA. Trimming pared 0 bases from V and 7 bases from J, leaving 9 bases between. Here the CDR3 reads CASSLAGPGEKLFF. In nucleotides, the CDR3 is TGTGCCAGCAGCTTAGCCGGGCCGGGTGAAAAACTGTTTTTT.

V and J are TRBV5-1 and TRBJ2-1, with TRBD2 matching 12 bases. Germline V gene sequence: CDR1 SGHRS, CDR2 YFSETQ. The CDR3 runs to 15 residues. The J segment lost 8 bases and the V segment lost 0 bases, leaving 3 bases of the junction unmatched. Written as DNA, the CDR3 is TGCGCCAGCAGCTTGGGACTAGCGGGGGCCGATGAGCAGTTCTTC. Protein product: CASSLGLAGADEQFF.

This rearrangement joins TRBV24-1 to TRBJ2-7; D call uncertain. The CDR3 is 14 amino acids. V was clipped by 1 base and J by 9 bases, with 15 bases between them. Germline values: CDR1 KGHDR, CDR2 SFDVKD. The CDR3 nucleotides are TGTGCCACCAGTGATTTCAGGCTAGTTCGCTTGCAGTACTTC. It yields the protein CATSDFRLVRLQYF.

The chain joins TRBV6-2 or TRBV6-3 to TRBJ1-5; D is uncertain. This CDR3 is 15 amino acids long. Per the germline V gene, CDR1 is MNHEY and CDR2 is SVGEGT. V gave up 4 bases and J gave up 4 bases, with 14 bases separating them. The CDR3 protein is CASSFPRGRNQPQHF. CDR3 nucleotides: TGTGCCAGCAGTTTCCCCCGGGGAAGGAATCAGCCCCAGCATTTT.

The J gene is TRBJ1-2, the V gene TRBV6-5; 7 bases line up with TRBD1. This CDR3 is 14 amino acids long. In germline, CDR1 is MNHEY, CDR2 SVGAGI. Trimming took 7 bases from V and 4 from J; bases not matched to a gene: 9. CDR3 sequence (DNA): TGTGCCAGCATTTTAACGACAGGGACCTATGGCTACACCTTC. Encoded protein: CASILTTGTYGYTF.

The rearrangement joins TRBV6-6 to TRBJ2-1; perhaps TRBD1 as D (5 bases). This CDR3 contains 14 residues. Per the germline V gene, CDR1 is MNHNY and CDR2 is SVGAGI (reference sequence). Trimming removed 2 bases at V and 7 bases at J, with 12 bases between. This CDR3 reads CASSYVGPRNEQFF. The DNA of the CDR3 is TGTGCCAGCAGTTACGTGGGGCCGAGGAATGAGCAGTTCTTC.

The chain combines TRBV2 with TRBJ1-5, with TRBD1 as a possible D gene (6 bases). Per the germline V gene, CDR1 is SNHLY and CDR2 is FYNNEI. The V end was cut by 2 bases, the J end by 4 bases, with 6 bases between. This CDR3 spans 13 amino acids. CDR3: CASSEQGNQPQHF. CDR3 DNA: TGTGCCAGCAGTGAACAGGGGAATCAGCCCCAGCATTTT. The full variable domain, completed using reference TRBV2 and TRBJ1-5, is EPEVTQTPSHQVTQMGQEVILRCVPISNHLYFYWYRQILGQKVEFLVSFYNNEISEKSEIFDDQFSVERPDGSNFTLKIRSTKLEDSAMYFCASSEQGNQPQHFGDGTRLSIL.

This CDR3 is CASSRGARAFF. CDR3 DNA sequence: TGTGCCAGCAGCCGAGGGGCTCGAGCTTTCTTT. The chain recombines TRBV3-1 (or the pseudogene TRBV3-2) with TRBJ1-1; TRBD1 might be the D (5 bases). CDR1 is LGHDT, CDR2 YNNKEL, per germline (reference sequence). The CDR3 totals 11 residues. V was trimmed by 4 bases and J by 10 bases, leaving 10 bases between them.